The 14 T cell receptor beta chains below all came from one sample that was sequenced in a study of patients and donors after allogeneic stem cell transplantation. TCRdb reanalysed the RT-PCR reads using MiXCR and keeps one entry per CDR3 protein. Among about a million distinct CDR3 sequences listed, about 20% were seen once. The sample consisted of blood, either unsorted or a sorted T cell fraction (not recorded which). The receptor set was obtained from a human donor who was either an allogeneic HSCT recipient or a stem cell or donor lymphocyte infusion donor (not recorded which). It is not recorded whose cells these are; they may come from a transplant donor.

The V and J genes are TRBV5-1 and TRBJ2-6; D not certain. The V end was cut by 5 bases, the J end by 4 bases, with 16 bases between. This CDR3 is 16 amino acids long. Per germline, CDR1 SGHRS and CDR2 YFSETQ. The CDR3 protein is CASSEAWQTGANVLTF. The DNA for the CDR3 is TGCGCCAGCAGTGAAGCCTGGCAGACCGGGGCCAACGTCCTGACTTTC.

J is TRBJ2-5 and V is TRBV7-8; D may be TRBD2 (6 bases). Germline V gene lookup returns CDR1 SGHVS and CDR2 FQNEAQ. V was shortened by 1 base and J by 2 bases, with 14 bases between the two germline ends. The CDR3 has 16 amino acids. CDR3 sequence: CASSLESAGIQETQYF. The CDR3 nucleotides are TGTGCCAGCAGCTTAGAGAGTGCGGGAATACAAGAGACCCAGTACTTC.

The J gene is TRBJ1-1, the V gene TRBV12-3 or TRBV12-4, with D perhaps matching TRBD1 (5 bases). Trimming removed 2 bases from V and 1 base from J, with 11 bases in between. This CDR3 comprises 15 residues. CDR3 sequence reads: CASSLWQGRNTEAFF. In nucleotides, the CDR3 is TGTGCCAGCAGTTTATGGCAGGGTCGGAACACTGAAGCTTTCTTT.

This clonotype was detected a few times. The rearrangement joins TRBV5-4 to TRBJ2-1; D may be TRBD2 (5 bases). This CDR3 has 14 amino acids. Between the trimmed V and J ends, which lost 0 bases and 9 bases, there was a span of 13 bases. Germline V lookup: CDR1 SGHNT, CDR2 YYREEE (reference sequence). In DNA, the CDR3 is TGTGCCAGCAGCTTGGAGTCGGGGTCGGGTGAGCAGTTCTTC. Its protein is CASSLESGSGEQFF.

The gene calls are TRBV2 and TRBJ2-7; no firm D call. V lost 6 bases and J lost 6, with 15 bases in between. This CDR3 spans 13 amino acids. Per the germline V gene, CDR1 is SNHLY and CDR2 is FYNNEI. CDR3: CASSGADRGEQYF. CDR3 bases: TGTGCCAGCAGCGGCGCCGATCGAGGCGAGCAGTACTTC.

This clonotype was counted between two and nine times. CDR3 in amino acids: CATSTHLTVYEQYF. CDR3 in DNA: TGTGCCACCAGCACTCACTTGACAGTCTACGAGCAGTACTTC. The rearrangement links TRBV15 to TRBJ2-7; D perhaps matches TRBD1 (5 bases). Germline CDR1 and CDR2: LNHNV and YYDKDF (reference sequence). The CDR3 has 14 amino acids. With 4 bases removed from V and 3 bases from J, the gap between germline ends came to 13 bases.

This clonotype was counted only a few times. This sequence joins TRBV5-5 and TRBJ1-1; D is undetermined. The germline V and J ends were trimmed by 0 bases and 1 base, with 10 bases remaining between them. In germline, CDR1 is SGHKS, CDR2 YYEKEE (reference sequence). This CDR3 is built from 15 residues. CDR3 nucleotide sequence: TGTGCCAGCAGCTTGGCCGGGTGGGCGAACACTGAAGCTTTCTTT. Its translation is CASSLAGWANTEAFF.

This clonotype appeared many times. This chain uses TRBV5-1 with TRBJ2-7; 9 bases fit TRBD1. The V segment lost 3 bases and the J segment 5 bases; nucleotides outside the gene matches: 6. The CDR3 length is 14 residues. In germline, CDR1 is SGHRS, CDR2 YFSETQ. The CDR3 loop reads CASSSGTGSHEQYF. The CDR3 nucleotides are TGCGCCAGCAGCTCCGGGACAGGGAGCCACGAGCAGTACTTC.

This clonotype has more than one count but fewer than ten. The rearrangement links TRBV4-1 to TRBJ1-2; TRBD1 matches 8 bases. The CDR3 covers 16 residues. V dropped 0 bases and J dropped 4; count of bases not matched to a gene: 7. The germline V gene has CDR1 MGHRA and CDR2 YSYEKL. In nucleotides, the CDR3 is TGCGCCAGCAGCCAAGAAAGAATCGACAGGGGCTATGGCTACACCTTC. It codes for CASSQERIDRGYGYTF.

The chain is built from TRBV6-5 and TRBJ1-5; no definite D call. In germline, CDR1 is MNHEY, CDR2 SVGAGI. The V end was cut by 4 bases, the J end by 0 bases, with 13 bases between. This CDR3 is 16 amino acids long. The CDR3 is CASSLYSWGSNQPQHF. CDR3 nucleotide sequence: TGTGCCAGCAGTTTATACTCTTGGGGTAGCAATCAGCCCCAGCATTTT.

In this sample, this clonotype turned up a few times. The chain has TRBV14 and TRBJ2-7; tentatively, D is TRBD2 (6 bases). CDR3 length equals 15 residues. Trimming cost V 4 bases and J 4 bases, with 17 bases left between them. The germline V gene has CDR1 SGHDN and CDR2 FVKESK. The CDR3 DNA sequence: TGTGCCAGCAGCCGGACCGGGACTGGATGGTACGAGCAGTACTTC. Translation gives CASSRTGTGWYEQYF.

This clonotype occurred a few times. This chain uses TRBV27 with TRBJ2-1; 9 bases align to TRBD2. This CDR3 has 15 residues. Germline-derived CDR1 and CDR2 are MNHEY and SMNVEV (reference sequence). J gave up 5 bases and V 6 bases, and 8 bases lay outside the gene matches. The CDR3 region has the DNA TGTGCCAGCAGATACGGGACTAGCAGCCACAATGAGCAGTTCTTC. Protein: CASRYGTSSHNEQFF.

This clonotype was counted many times. The J gene is TRBJ1-4, the V gene TRBV4-1, with no clear D. This CDR3 region has 12 residues. Trimming took 0 bases from V and 10 from J, leaving 6 bases between them. Germline V gene data show CDR1 as MGHRA and CDR2 as YSYEKL. As DNA, the CDR3 is TGCGCCAGCAGCCAAGATGCTGTAAAACTGTTTTTT. This sequence encodes CASSQDAVKLFF.

The V gene is TRBV7-3, the J gene TRBJ1-1, with 8 bases identical to TRBD1. Trimming took 2 bases from V and 6 from J; bases not matched to a gene: 5. This CDR3 contains 14 residues. CDR1 and CDR2 (germline): SGHTA, FQGTGA. The CDR3 loop is CASSLLQGVSEAFF. In DNA form, the CDR3 reads TGTGCCAGCAGCTTATTACAGGGGGTCTCTGAAGCTTTCTTT.